The entry below describes one T cell receptor (beta chain). In Cohort 3, a recovered donor had either two negative PCRs, clearance, or symptom resolution. The data were taken from a study of blood T cell repertoires in COVID-19. Sequencing was performed with immunoSEQ multiplex PCR; in TCRdb, only in-frame clones are kept and a portion is missing. Of about 390,000 clones detected, roughly 89% appear once; the ten largest clones hold 10%. The V segment lost 2 bases and the J segment 1 base; nucleotides outside the gene matches: 2. The CDR3 covers 14 residues. CDR1 SGHNT and CDR2 YYREEE come from the germline V gene (reference sequence).

The sequence came from a woman between 45 and 65 years old who had recovered from COVID-19. The V call is TRBV5-4, the J call TRBJ1-2, with 7 bases that match TRBD1. The sequenced material came from PBMCs or T cells enriched from blood (not recorded which). Here the CDR3 DNA reads TGTGCCAGCAGCTTCCAGGGGGATAACTATGGCTACACCTTC. It is translated as CASSFQGDNYGYTF. The entire variable domain, with the rest obtained from reference TRBV5-4 and TRBJ1-2, is as follows: ETGVTQSPTHLIKTRGQQVTLRCSSQSGHNTVSWYQQALGQGPQFIFQYYREEENGRGNFPPRFSGLQFPNYSSELNVNALELDDSALYLCASSFQGDNYGYTFGSGTRLTVV.